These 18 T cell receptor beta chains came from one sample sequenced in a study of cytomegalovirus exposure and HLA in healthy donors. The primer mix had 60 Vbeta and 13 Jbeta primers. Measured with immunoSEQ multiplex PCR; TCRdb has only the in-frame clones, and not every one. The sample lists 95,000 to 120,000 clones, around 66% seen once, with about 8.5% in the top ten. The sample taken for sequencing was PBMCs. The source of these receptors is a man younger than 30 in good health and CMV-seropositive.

CDR3 coding DNA: TGTGCCAGCAGCTTTACGGGGGGCGGGTCTCCCTACGAGCAGTACTTC. Translation: CASSFTGGGSPYEQYF. The J gene is TRBJ2-7, the V gene TRBV11-1; D is perhaps TRBD2 (7 bases). The CDR3 loop spans 16 amino acids. Trimming pared 3 bases from V and 2 bases from J, leaving 17 bases between. Germline CDR1 is SGHAT and CDR2 is FQDESV (reference sequence).

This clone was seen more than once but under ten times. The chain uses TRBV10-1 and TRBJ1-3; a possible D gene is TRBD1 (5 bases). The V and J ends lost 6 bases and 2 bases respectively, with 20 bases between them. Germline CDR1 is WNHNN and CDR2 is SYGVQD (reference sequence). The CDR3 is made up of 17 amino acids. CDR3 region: CASRTSRGGRAGNTIYF. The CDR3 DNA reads TGCGCCAGCAGGACCTCTCGGGGAGGCAGGGCTGGAAACACCATATATTTT.

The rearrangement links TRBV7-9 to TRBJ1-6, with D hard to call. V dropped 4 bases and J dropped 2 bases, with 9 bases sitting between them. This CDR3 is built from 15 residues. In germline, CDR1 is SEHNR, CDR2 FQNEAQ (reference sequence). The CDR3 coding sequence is TGTGCCAGCAGCTCAACGGGTGCCTATAATTCACCCCTCCACTTT. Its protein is CASSSTGAYNSPLHF.

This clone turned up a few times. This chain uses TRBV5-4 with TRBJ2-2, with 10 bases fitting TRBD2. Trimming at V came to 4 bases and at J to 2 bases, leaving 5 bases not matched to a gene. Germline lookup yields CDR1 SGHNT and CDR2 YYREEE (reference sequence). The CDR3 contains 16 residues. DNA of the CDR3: TGTGCCAGCAGCGGGGTAGCGGGAGGAAACACCGGGGAGCTGTTTTTT. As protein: CASSGVAGGNTGELFF.

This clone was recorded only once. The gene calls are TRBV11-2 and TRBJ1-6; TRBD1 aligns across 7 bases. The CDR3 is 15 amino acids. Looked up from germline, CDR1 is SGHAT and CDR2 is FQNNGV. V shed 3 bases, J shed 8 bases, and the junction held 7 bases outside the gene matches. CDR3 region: CASSFNDREDSPLHF. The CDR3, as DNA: TGTGCCAGCAGCTTTAACGACAGGGAGGATTCACCCCTCCACTTT.

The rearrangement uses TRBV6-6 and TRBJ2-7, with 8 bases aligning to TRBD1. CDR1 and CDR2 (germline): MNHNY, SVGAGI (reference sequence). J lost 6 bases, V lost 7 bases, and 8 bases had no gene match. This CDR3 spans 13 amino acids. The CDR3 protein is CASKVPTGGEQYF. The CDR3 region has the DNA TGTGCCAGCAAAGTCCCTACAGGGGGCGAGCAGTACTTC.

The CDR3 protein is CASSPGEKLFF. CDR3 nucleotides: TGTGCCAGCAGCCCCGGGGAAAAACTGTTTTTT. The rearrangement uses TRBV6-6 and TRBJ1-4; no firm D call. CDR3 size: 11 residues. CDR1 and CDR2 (germline): MNHNY, SVGAGI (reference sequence). Trimming pared 6 bases from V and 8 bases from J, leaving 7 bases between.

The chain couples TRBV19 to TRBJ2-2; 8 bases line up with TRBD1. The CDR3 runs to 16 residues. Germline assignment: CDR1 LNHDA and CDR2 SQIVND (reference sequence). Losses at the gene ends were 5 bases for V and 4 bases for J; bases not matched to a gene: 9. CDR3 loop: CASSSGQVKRTGELFF. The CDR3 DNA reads TGTGCCAGTAGTTCGGGACAGGTCAAACGCACCGGGGAGCTGTTTTTT.

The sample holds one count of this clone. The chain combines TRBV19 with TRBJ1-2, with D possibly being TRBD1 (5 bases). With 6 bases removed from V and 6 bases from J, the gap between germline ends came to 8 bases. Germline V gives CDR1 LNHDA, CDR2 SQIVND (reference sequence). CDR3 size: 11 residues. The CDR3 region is CASSRGNGYTF. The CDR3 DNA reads TGTGCCAGTAGCCGGGGGAATGGCTACACCTTC. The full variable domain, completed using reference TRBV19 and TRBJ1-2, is DGGITQSPKYLFRKEGQNVTLSCEQNLNHDAMYWYRQDPGQGLRLIYYSQIVNDFQKGDIAEGYSVSREKKESFPLTVTSAQKNPTAFYLCASSRGNGYTFGSGTRLTVV.

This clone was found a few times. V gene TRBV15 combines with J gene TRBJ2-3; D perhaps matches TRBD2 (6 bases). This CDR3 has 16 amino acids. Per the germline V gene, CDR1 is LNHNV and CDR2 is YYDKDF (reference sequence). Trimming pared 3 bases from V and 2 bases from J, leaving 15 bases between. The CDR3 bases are TGTGCCACCAGCAGTGGTATGGGGGAGGCCACAGATACGCAGTATTTT. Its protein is CATSSGMGEATDTQYF.

The CDR3 DNA reads TGTGCCACCAGCAGAGTCCAACGACTAGCGGGGGGTTCAGATACGCAGTATTTT. Residues: CATSRVQRLAGGSDTQYF. V is TRBV15 and J is TRBJ2-3; 13 bases align to TRBD2. The V segment lost 1 base and the J segment 4 bases; nucleotides outside the gene matches: 8. The germline V gene has CDR1 LNHNV and CDR2 YYDKDF (reference sequence). The CDR3 loop spans 18 amino acids.

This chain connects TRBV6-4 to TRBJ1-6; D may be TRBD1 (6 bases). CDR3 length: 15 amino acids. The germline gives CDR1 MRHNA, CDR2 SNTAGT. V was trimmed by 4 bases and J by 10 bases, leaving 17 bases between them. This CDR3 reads CASSARTGRDSPLHF. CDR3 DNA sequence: TGTGCCAGCAGTGCCCGAACAGGGCGAGACTCACCCCTCCACTTT.

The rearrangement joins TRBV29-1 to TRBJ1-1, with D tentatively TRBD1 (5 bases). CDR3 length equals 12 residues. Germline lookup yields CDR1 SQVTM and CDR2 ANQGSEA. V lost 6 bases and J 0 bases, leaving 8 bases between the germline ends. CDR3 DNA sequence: TGCAGCGTGGGGACTTTGAACACTGAAGCTTTCTTT. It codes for CSVGTLNTEAFF.

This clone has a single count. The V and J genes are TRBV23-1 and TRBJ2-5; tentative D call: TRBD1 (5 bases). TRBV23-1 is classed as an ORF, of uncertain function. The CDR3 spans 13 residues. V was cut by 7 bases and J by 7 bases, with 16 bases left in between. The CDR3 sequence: CASTTGYEGTQYF. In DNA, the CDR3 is TGCGCCAGCACCACAGGATATGAAGGGACCCAGTACTTC.

The CDR3 coding sequence is TGTGCCAGCTCACCCTACGCCGGGGAAGCTTTCTTT. Translated: CASSPYAGEAFF. The genes are TRBV18 and TRBJ1-1, with D unclear. The V end lost 3 bases, the J end lost 8 bases, and 10 bases lay between the germline ends. Germline-derived CDR1 and CDR2 are KGHSH and LQKENI. The CDR3 contains 12 residues.

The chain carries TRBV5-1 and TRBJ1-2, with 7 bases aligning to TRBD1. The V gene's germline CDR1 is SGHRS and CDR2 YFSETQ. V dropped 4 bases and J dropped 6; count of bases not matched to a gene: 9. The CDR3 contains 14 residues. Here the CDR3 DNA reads TGCGCCAGCAGCCTGGGACAGCTGTACCATGGCTACACCTTC. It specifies CASSLGQLYHGYTF.

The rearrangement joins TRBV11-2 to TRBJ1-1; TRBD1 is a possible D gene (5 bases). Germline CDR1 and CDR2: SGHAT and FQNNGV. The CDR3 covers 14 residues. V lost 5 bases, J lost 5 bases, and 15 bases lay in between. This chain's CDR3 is CASSLGNGGTEAFF. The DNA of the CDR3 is TGTGCCAGCAGCCTCGGGAACGGGGGGACTGAAGCTTTCTTT.

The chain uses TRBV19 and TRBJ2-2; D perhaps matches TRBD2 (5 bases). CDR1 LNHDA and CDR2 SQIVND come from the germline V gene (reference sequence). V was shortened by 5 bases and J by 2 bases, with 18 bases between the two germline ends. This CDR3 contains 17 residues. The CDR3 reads CASSSRPQRLNTGELFF. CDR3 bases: TGTGCCAGTAGTTCGAGACCCCAGCGGCTAAACACCGGGGAGCTGTTTTTT.